Listed here are 11 T cell receptor beta chains from one sample, sequenced in a study of Ad26.COV2.S vaccination and SARS-CoV-2 variants. Libraries were prepared by immunoSEQ multiplex PCR; TCRdb keeps only in-frame clonotypes and omits some of them. Of roughly 420,000 clones listed, roughly 89% are singletons. Regarding treatment: 15 to 20 received Ad26.COV2.S at low or high dose, single or two shots; about five received placebo; per-sample allocation not given. Repertoires come from day 63 after the first vaccine or placebo injection. The sample in question was peripheral blood, obtained in a trial of Ad26.COV2.S vaccine versus placebo. These receptors came from a person aged 18 to 59 who received the Ad26.COV2.S COVID-19 vaccine or a placebo.

This rearrangement joins TRBV11-2 to TRBJ1-6; D gene uncertain. V dropped 0 bases and J dropped 7 bases, with 10 bases sitting between them. The germline V gene encodes CDR1 SGHAT and CDR2 FQNNGV. The CDR3 contains 15 residues. CDR3 loop: CASSLEGYYNSPLHF. CDR3 coding DNA: TGTGCCAGCAGCTTAGAAGGTTATTACAATTCACCCCTCCACTTT.

Only one count was recorded for this clone. This chain links TRBV5-1 with TRBJ2-7, with 7 bases fitting TRBD2. CDR1 is SGHRS, CDR2 YFSETQ, per germline. The CDR3 totals 16 residues. Trimming cost V 5 bases and J 0 bases; bases outside gene matches: 11. CDR3 nucleotide sequence: TGCGCCAGCAGAATGAGGCTTGGCGGGGGCTCCTACGAGCAGTACGTC. This encodes CASRMRLGGGSYEQYV.

The chain couples TRBV7-9 to TRBJ1-1; TRBD1 matches at 7 bases. CDR1 and CDR2 (germline): SEHNR, FQNEAQ (reference sequence). There are 15 residues in the CDR3. The V segment lost 5 bases and the J segment 1 base; nucleotides outside the gene matches: 7. In DNA, the CDR3 is TGTGCCAGCAGCCGAAACACAGGGGAGAACACTGAAGCTTTCTTT. It encodes CASSRNTGENTEAFF.

This chain joins TRBV28 and TRBJ1-1, with D possibly matching TRBD1 (6 bases). The CDR3 spans 14 residues. CDR1 and CDR2 from the germline V gene are MDHEN and SYDVKM. The V gene lost 4 bases and the J gene lost 0 bases, with 9 bases spanning the gap. CDR3 amino acids: CASSWTALNTEAFF. Written as DNA, the CDR3 is TGTGCCAGCAGTTGGACAGCACTGAACACTGAAGCTTTCTTT.

This clone occurred once. This sequence joins TRBV6-5 and TRBJ2-2; D is uncertain. Germline loops: CDR1 MNHEY, CDR2 SVGAGI. This CDR3 region has 13 residues. Trimming pared 6 bases from V and 5 bases from J, leaving 10 bases between. CDR3 sequence reads: CASSVEGTGELFF. The DNA of the CDR3 is TGTGCCAGCAGCGTTGAAGGAACCGGGGAGCTGTTTTTT.

The chain carries TRBV9 and TRBJ2-7; D gene ambiguous. The germline CDR1 and CDR2 sequences are SGDLS and YYNGEE. With 4 bases removed from V and 4 bases from J, the gap between germline ends came to 15 bases. The CDR3 length is 14 residues. The CDR3 region has the DNA TGTGCCAGCAGCTCCAAGGGATTGGGGTACGAGCAGTACTTC. The encoded protein is CASSSKGLGYEQYF. The whole variable domain, remainder taken from reference TRBV9 and TRBJ2-7, is DSGVTQTPKHLITATGQRVTLRCSPRSGDLSVYWYQQSLDQGLQFLIQYYNGEERAKGNILERFSAQQFPDLHSELNLSSLELGDSALYFCASSSKGLGYEQYFGPGTRLTVT.

In its sample, this clone was seen once. The chain uses TRBV7-2 and TRBJ2-3, with a tentative D call TRBD2 (6 bases). V shed 1 base and J shed 5 bases, with 10 bases lying between them. CDR3 length: 14 residues. The germline gives CDR1 SGHTA, CDR2 FQGNSA. CDR3 sequence reads: CASSLVRGRDTQYF. CDR3 bases: TGTGCCAGCAGCTTAGTTCGGGGGAGAGATACGCAGTATTTT.

CDR3 residues: CASSVDFNYGYTF. In DNA, the CDR3 is TGTGCCAGCAGCGTTGACTTTAACTATGGCTACACCTTC. This chain joins TRBV7-9 and TRBJ1-2; D gene ambiguous. In germline, CDR1 is SEHNR, CDR2 FQNEAQ (reference sequence). The CDR3 runs 13 residues. V was clipped by 5 bases and J by 1 base, with 8 bases between them.

This chain uses TRBV6-5 with TRBJ2-7; 8 nucleotides agree with TRBD1. The CDR3 totals 15 residues. Germline V gene data show CDR1 as MNHEY and CDR2 as SVGAGI. The junction had 9 bases not matched to a gene; V was cut back by 7 bases and J by 1 base. This CDR3 reads CASNRQGAHSYEQYF. In DNA form, the CDR3 reads TGTGCCAGCAATCGCCAGGGGGCGCATTCCTACGAGCAGTACTTC.

V is TRBV5-4 and J is TRBJ1-2; 12 nucleotides agree with TRBD1. J gave up 6 bases and V 3 bases, and 12 bases lay outside the gene matches. Germline-derived CDR1 and CDR2 are SGHNT and YYREEE (reference sequence). The CDR3 loop spans 17 amino acids. CDR3 in DNA: TGTGCCAGCAGCTCTCCGGGACAGGGGGCGACTATTGATGGCTACACCTTC. Translating gives CASSSPGQGATIDGYTF.

The chain combines TRBV19 with TRBJ2-7; D is possibly TRBD1 (5 bases). Germline V gene lookup returns CDR1 LNHDA and CDR2 SQIVND (reference sequence). V lost 0 bases and J lost 3, with 12 bases in between. This CDR3 has 15 residues. The CDR3 spells CASSIDREGVYEQYV. The CDR3, as DNA: TGTGCCAGTAGTATAGACAGGGAAGGGGTCTACGAGCAGTACGTC.